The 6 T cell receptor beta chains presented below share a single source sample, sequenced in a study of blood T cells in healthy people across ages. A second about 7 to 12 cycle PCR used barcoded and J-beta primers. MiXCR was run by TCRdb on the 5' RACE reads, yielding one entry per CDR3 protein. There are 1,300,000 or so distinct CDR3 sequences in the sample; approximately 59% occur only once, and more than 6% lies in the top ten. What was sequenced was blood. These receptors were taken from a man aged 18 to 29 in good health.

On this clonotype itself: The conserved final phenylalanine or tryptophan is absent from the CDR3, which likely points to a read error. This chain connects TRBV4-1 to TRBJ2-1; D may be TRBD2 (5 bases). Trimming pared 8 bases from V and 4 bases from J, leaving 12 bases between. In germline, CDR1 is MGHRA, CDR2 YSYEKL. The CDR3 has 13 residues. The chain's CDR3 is CASGWERYNEQFI. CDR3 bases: TGCGCCAGCGGATGGGAGAGGTACAATGAGCAGTTCATC.

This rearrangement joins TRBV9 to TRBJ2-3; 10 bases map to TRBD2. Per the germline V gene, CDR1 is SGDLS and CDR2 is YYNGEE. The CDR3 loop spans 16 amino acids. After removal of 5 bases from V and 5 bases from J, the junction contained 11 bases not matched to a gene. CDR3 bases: TGTGCCAGCAGTACGTTTAGCGGGAGGACGGTAGATACGCAGTATTTT. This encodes CASSTFSGRTVDTQYF.

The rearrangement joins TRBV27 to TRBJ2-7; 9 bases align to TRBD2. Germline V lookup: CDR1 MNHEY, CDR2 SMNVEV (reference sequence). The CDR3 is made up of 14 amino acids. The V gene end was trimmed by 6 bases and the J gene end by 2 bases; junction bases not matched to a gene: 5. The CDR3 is CASRSGGSTYEQYF. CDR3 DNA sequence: TGTGCCAGCAGGAGCGGGGGGTCCACCTACGAGCAGTACTTC.

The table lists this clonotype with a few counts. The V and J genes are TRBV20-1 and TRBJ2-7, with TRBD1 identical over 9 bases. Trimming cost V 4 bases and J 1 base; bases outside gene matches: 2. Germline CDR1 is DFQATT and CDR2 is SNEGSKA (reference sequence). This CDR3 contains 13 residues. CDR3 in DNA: TGCAGTGCTATAGACAGGGGGTCCTACGAGCAGTACTTC. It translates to CSAIDRGSYEQYF.

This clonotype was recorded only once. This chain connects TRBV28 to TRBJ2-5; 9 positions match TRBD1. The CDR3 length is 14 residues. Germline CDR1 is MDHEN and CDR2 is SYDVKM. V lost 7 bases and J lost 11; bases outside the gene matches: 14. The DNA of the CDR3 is TGTGCCAGCACCCCGGGACAGGGAAGGAATGAGCAGTACTTC. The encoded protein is CASTPGQGRNEQYF.

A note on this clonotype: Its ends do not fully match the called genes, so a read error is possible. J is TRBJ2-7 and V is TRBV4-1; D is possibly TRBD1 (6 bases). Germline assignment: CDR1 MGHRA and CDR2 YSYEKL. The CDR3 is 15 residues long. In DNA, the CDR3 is TGCACCAGCAGCCAAAGAACAGGGTTGGCCTACGAGCAGTACTTC. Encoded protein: CTSSQRTGLAYEQYF.